These 30 T cell receptor beta chains originate from one sample sequenced in a study of Ad26.COV2.S vaccination and SARS-CoV-2 variants. Using immunoSEQ multiplex PCR, the repertoire was profiled, and TCRdb retains in-frame clones only, with some absent. The table lists hundreds of thousands of clones, 86% of them singletons, with 9.5% to 12% in the top ten. Treatment: around 19 received Ad26.COV2.S at low or high dose, single or two shots; about 5 received placebo; per-sample allocation not given. Day 63 after the first vaccine or placebo injection was the time point for sampling. The input for sequencing was peripheral blood, taken in a trial of Ad26.COV2.S vaccine versus placebo. The source of these receptors is a person aged 18-65 years who received the Ad26.COV2.S COVID-19 vaccine or a placebo.

Only a few counts were recorded for this clone. This chain joins TRBV2 and TRBJ1-2; TRBD1 agrees at 7 bases. J lost 0 bases, V lost 5 bases, and 6 bases had no gene match. The length of the CDR3 is 15 residues. Per germline, CDR1 SNHLY and CDR2 FYNNEI. In nucleotides, the CDR3 is TGTGCCAGCAGTCGTGGACAGGAAGCTAACTATGGCTACACCTTC. Translation gives CASSRGQEANYGYTF.

This clone was seen only a few times. The V and J genes are TRBV11-2 and TRBJ1-5; the D gene is possibly TRBD1 (5 bases). This CDR3 spans 18 amino acids. Germline lookup yields CDR1 SGHAT and CDR2 FQNNGV. V lost 0 bases to trimming and J lost 4 bases, with 19 bases between them. The chain's CDR3 is CASSLDGYGAYGNQPQHF. The CDR3 coding sequence is TGTGCCAGCAGCTTAGATGGGTACGGGGCCTACGGGAATCAGCCCCAGCATTTT.

This chain connects TRBV9 to TRBJ2-1; D may be TRBD1 (5 bases). The V gene lost 4 bases and the J gene lost 7 bases, with 15 bases spanning the gap. The CDR3 is 14 amino acids. Germline V CDR1 and CDR2: SGDLS, YYNGEE. Here the CDR3 reads CASSLGVTFNEQFF. CDR3 DNA sequence: TGTGCCAGCAGCTTAGGGGTTACCTTTAATGAGCAGTTCTTC.

V and J are TRBV9 and TRBJ2-1, with no clear D. Germline CDR1 and CDR2: SGDLS and YYNGEE. V was cut by 0 bases and J by 6 bases, with 7 bases left in between. There are 13 residues in the CDR3. Here the CDR3 reads CASSVEGINEQFF. CDR3 sequence (DNA): TGTGCCAGCAGCGTAGAAGGAATCAATGAGCAGTTCTTC.

The V and J genes are TRBV13 and TRBJ2-5; D ambiguous. Trimming left V 2 bases short and J 1 base short, with 8 bases between. Per germline, CDR1 PRHDT and CDR2 FYEKMQ (reference sequence). The CDR3 is 14 residues long. The CDR3 reads CASSLSGGQETQYF. In DNA form, the CDR3 reads TGTGCCAGCAGCTTAAGTGGCGGCCAAGAGACCCAGTACTTC.

The CDR3 region is CASSPTPEYF. The DNA of the CDR3 is TGTGCCAGCAGCCCCACCCCCGAGTATTTT. The rearrangement uses TRBV13 and TRBJ2-3; D is undetermined. Germline values: CDR1 PRHDT, CDR2 FYEKMQ (reference sequence). Trimming cost V 5 bases and J 13 bases, with 10 bases left between them. The CDR3 is 10 residues long.

For the CDR3, the DNA is TGTGCCAGCAGTGAGGAGGGGGCAACTAATGAAAAACTGTTTTTT. Amino acid sequence: CASSEEGATNEKLFF. The J gene is TRBJ1-4, the V gene TRBV2; D possibly corresponds to TRBD1 (6 bases). Trimming removed 3 bases at V and 0 bases at J, with 8 bases between. Looked up from germline, CDR1 is SNHLY and CDR2 is FYNNEI. This CDR3 has 15 residues.

The chain is built from TRBV7-2 and TRBJ2-4; D is undetermined. Germline V gene sequence: CDR1 SGHTA, CDR2 FQGNSA. V lost 2 bases and J lost 7, with 15 bases in between. This CDR3 comprises 15 residues. The CDR3 sequence is CASSLIWAAQNIQYF. The DNA of the CDR3 is TGTGCCAGCAGCTTAATCTGGGCAGCTCAGAACATTCAGTACTTC.

This chain uses TRBV29-1 with TRBJ2-2; D is unclear. Germline CDR1 SQVTM, CDR2 ANQGSEA. V was trimmed by 4 bases and J by 6 bases, leaving 12 bases between them. CDR3 length: 13 residues. CDR3 sequence: CSVAGHRAGELFF. Written as DNA, the CDR3 is TGCAGCGTTGCAGGTCACCGCGCCGGGGAGCTGTTTTTT.

V and J are TRBV28 and TRBJ1-3; D is undetermined. Trimming took 0 bases from V and 4 from J, leaving 7 bases between them. Per the germline V gene, CDR1 is MDHEN and CDR2 is SYDVKM. The CDR3 loop spans 14 amino acids. This CDR3 is CASSLWDSGNTIYF. The CDR3 nucleotides are TGTGCCAGCAGTTTATGGGACTCGGGAAACACCATATATTTT.

This clone was detected many times. J is TRBJ2-7 and V is TRBV7-9; D ambiguous. Germline V gene data show CDR1 as SEHNR and CDR2 as FQNEAQ (reference sequence). V was shortened by 2 bases and J by 2 bases, with 10 bases between the two germline ends. The CDR3 consists of 14 residues. The CDR3 sequence: CASSLPGSPYEQYF. The DNA for the CDR3 is TGTGCCAGCAGCTTACCGGGCTCCCCCTACGAGCAGTACTTC.

The rearrangement joins TRBV28 to TRBJ1-4, with unresolved D. V gave up 2 bases and J gave up 4 bases, with 5 bases separating them. This CDR3 is 13 amino acids long. Germline V gene data show CDR1 as MDHEN and CDR2 as SYDVKM. CDR3 DNA: TGTGCCAGCAGTTTACCCATTAATGAAAAACTGTTTTTT. It codes for CASSLPINEKLFF.

The V and J genes are TRBV6-1 and TRBJ2-3; D gene uncertain. V lost 3 bases and J 0 bases, leaving 4 bases between the germline ends. Germline CDR1 MNHNS, CDR2 SASEGT. This CDR3 spans 13 amino acids. CDR3 DNA: TGTGCCAGCAGTGATGGAAGCACAGATACGCAGTATTTT. Its translation is CASSDGSTDTQYF.

The gene calls are TRBV6-6 and TRBJ2-7; weak D call: TRBD2 (5 bases). V lost 2 bases and J 3 bases, leaving 17 bases between the germline ends. The CDR3 is 16 residues long. Per the germline V gene, CDR1 is MNHNY and CDR2 is SVGAGI (reference sequence). The CDR3 spells CASSYDKLVQIYEQYF. CDR3 nucleotide sequence: TGTGCCAGCAGTTACGACAAACTAGTTCAAATCTACGAGCAGTACTTC.

V is TRBV6-2 or TRBV6-3 and J is TRBJ1-1; 8 positions match TRBD1. Germline lookup yields CDR1 MNHEY and CDR2 SVGEGT. This CDR3 spans 14 amino acids. V lost 5 bases and J lost 4; bases outside the gene matches: 6. DNA of the CDR3: TGTGCCAGCAGTGCGACAGGGGTATTCACTGAAGCTTTCTTT. Translating gives CASSATGVFTEAFF.

The chain combines TRBV28 with TRBJ1-3; D uncertain. The CDR3 sequence is 15 residues long. V lost 11 bases to trimming and J lost 0 bases, with 17 bases between them. Per the germline V gene, CDR1 is MDHEN and CDR2 is SYDVKM. In nucleotides, the CDR3 is TGTGCCTCCCGAGGCCCGGGCCCCTCTGGAAACACCATATATTTT. Encoded protein: CASRGPGPSGNTIYF.

This clone was picked up one time. V usage is TRBV5-5 and J usage is TRBJ1-3; D gene uncertain. V was clipped by 4 bases and J by 0 bases, with 11 bases between them. This CDR3 has 15 amino acids. Germline assignment: CDR1 SGHKS and CDR2 YYEKEE (reference sequence). Here the CDR3 DNA reads TGTGCCAGCAGCATTGACGGACGCTCTGGAAACACCATATATTTT. Protein product: CASSIDGRSGNTIYF.

The chain is built from TRBV7-2 and TRBJ1-1, with D tentatively TRBD1 (5 bases). CDR1 is SGHTA, CDR2 FQGNSA, per germline. The CDR3 is made up of 16 amino acids. V lost 5 bases to trimming and J lost 4 bases, with 20 bases between them. CDR3 in DNA: TGTGCCAGCAGCCAAAGGGGCTACGGCGGAGTCACTGAAGCTTTCTTT. Translation: CASSQRGYGGVTEAFF.

The chain links TRBV11-2 to TRBJ2-7; 13 bases are a match to TRBD2. V shed 5 bases and J 3 bases; nucleotides not matched to a gene: 4. CDR1 SGHAT and CDR2 FQNNGV come from the germline V gene. There are 15 residues in the CDR3. CDR3 in DNA: TGTGCCAGCAGCGAGGGACTAGCGGGAATCTACGAGCAGTACTTC. Translation: CASSEGLAGIYEQYF.

This chain joins TRBV4-2 and TRBJ2-1; D may be TRBD2 (5 bases). Germline CDR1 is LGHNA and CDR2 is YNFKEQ. The V and J ends lost 1 base and 4 bases respectively, with 8 bases between them. The CDR3 has 14 amino acids. The chain's CDR3 is CASSQVSGYNEQFF. In nucleotides, the CDR3 is TGTGCCAGCAGCCAAGTCAGCGGTTACAATGAGCAGTTCTTC.

The rearrangement links TRBV30 to TRBJ1-1; D remains ambiguous. Trimming removed 6 bases at V and 3 bases at J, with 14 bases between. Germline V CDR1 and CDR2: GTSNPN, SVGIG (reference sequence). This CDR3 is 13 amino acids long. Here the CDR3 reads CACSGFVDTEAFF. CDR3 bases: TGTGCCTGCTCGGGATTCGTGGACACTGAAGCTTTCTTT.

The chain joins TRBV7-8 to TRBJ2-2; 10 bases fit TRBD2. V shed 5 bases and J 7 bases; nucleotides not matched to a gene: 10. This CDR3 is 16 amino acids long. Germline-derived CDR1 and CDR2 are SGHVS and FQNEAQ. Written as DNA, the CDR3 is TGTGCCAGCAGCAGACTCAGCGGGGGGGCTGGCGGGGAGCTGTTTTTT. Protein product: CASSRLSGGAGGELFF.

J is TRBJ1-4 and V is TRBV28, with 7 bases fitting TRBD1. The CDR3 runs to 15 residues. Trimming took 4 bases from V and 4 from J; bases not matched to a gene: 6. Per germline, CDR1 MDHEN and CDR2 SYDVKM. This CDR3 reads CASSSWTGFNEKLFF. Written as DNA, the CDR3 is TGTGCCAGCAGTTCATGGACAGGTTTTAATGAAAAACTGTTTTTT.

The chain couples TRBV20-1 to TRBJ1-6, with D uncertain. Trimming left V 3 bases short and J 14 bases short, with 23 bases between. Per the germline V gene, CDR1 is DFQATT and CDR2 is SNEGSKA (reference sequence). There are 15 residues in the CDR3. The CDR3 loop reads CSASTPRTSDITLHF. The CDR3 DNA reads TGCAGTGCTAGTACCCCCCGGACGTCCGATATCACCCTCCACTTT.

This chain's CDR3 is CASSIGQVGGYTF. Here the CDR3 DNA reads TGTGCCAGCAGCATTGGACAGGTTGGAGGCTACACCTTC. J is TRBJ1-2 and V is TRBV13; 7 nucleotides line up with TRBD1. V shed 5 bases and J 8 bases; nucleotides not matched to a gene: 8. CDR1 and CDR2 (germline): PRHDT, FYEKMQ (reference sequence). The CDR3 has 13 residues.

This sequence joins TRBV2 and TRBJ2-7; 9 bases are a match to TRBD1. Trimming cost V 5 bases and J 2 bases; bases outside gene matches: 4. The CDR3 extends over 14 amino acids. CDR1 SNHLY and CDR2 FYNNEI come from the germline V gene. CDR3 sequence (DNA): TGTGCCAGCAGTTCCGGACAGGGGCCCTACGAGCAGTACTTC. It codes for CASSSGQGPYEQYF.

This clone came up a few times. The J gene is TRBJ2-7, the V gene TRBV7-2; 8 nucleotides line up with TRBD1. This CDR3 is 13 amino acids long. The germline V gene has CDR1 SGHTA and CDR2 FQGNSA. With V trimmed by 5 bases and J by 3 bases, 3 bases remained unmatched. Here the CDR3 DNA reads TGTGCCAGCAGCGTAGACAGGGGCTACGAGCAGTACTTC. This sequence encodes CASSVDRGYEQYF.

In its sample, this clone was seen once. The gene calls are TRBV7-2 and TRBJ1-2, with 10 bases lining up with TRBD1. This CDR3 spans 15 amino acids. Trimming cost V 3 bases and J 4 bases; bases outside gene matches: 5. From germline, CDR1 is SGHTA and CDR2 FQGNSA. The CDR3: CASSFRTGGGYGYTF. The DNA for the CDR3 is TGTGCCAGCAGCTTTCGGACAGGGGGGGGCTATGGCTACACCTTC. Based on the CDR3 plus reference TRBV7-2 and TRBJ1-2, the full variable domain is GAGVSQSPSNKVTEKGKDVELRCDPISGHTALYWYRQSLGQGLEFLIYFQGNSAPDKSGLPSDRFSAERTGGSVSTLTIQRTQQEDSAVYLCASSFRTGGGYGYTFGSGTRLTVV.

The chain carries TRBV4-2 and TRBJ2-5, with D unresolved. Germline V gene data show CDR1 as LGHNA and CDR2 as YNFKEQ. The CDR3 extends over 14 amino acids. V was shortened by 4 bases and J by 0 bases, with 9 bases between the two germline ends. This CDR3 reads CASSPALYQETQYF. In nucleotides, the CDR3 is TGTGCCAGCAGCCCGGCGCTGTACCAAGAGACCCAGTACTTC.

The J gene is TRBJ2-7, the V gene TRBV7-2, with 8 bases lining up with TRBD1. The V gene's germline CDR1 is SGHTA and CDR2 FQGNSA. This CDR3 spans 14 amino acids. V was clipped by 6 bases and J by 3 bases; unmatched bases: 7. DNA of the CDR3: TGTGCCAGCAGGGCCAGACAGGGGAGCTACGAGCAGTACTTC. Protein product: CASRARQGSYEQYF.